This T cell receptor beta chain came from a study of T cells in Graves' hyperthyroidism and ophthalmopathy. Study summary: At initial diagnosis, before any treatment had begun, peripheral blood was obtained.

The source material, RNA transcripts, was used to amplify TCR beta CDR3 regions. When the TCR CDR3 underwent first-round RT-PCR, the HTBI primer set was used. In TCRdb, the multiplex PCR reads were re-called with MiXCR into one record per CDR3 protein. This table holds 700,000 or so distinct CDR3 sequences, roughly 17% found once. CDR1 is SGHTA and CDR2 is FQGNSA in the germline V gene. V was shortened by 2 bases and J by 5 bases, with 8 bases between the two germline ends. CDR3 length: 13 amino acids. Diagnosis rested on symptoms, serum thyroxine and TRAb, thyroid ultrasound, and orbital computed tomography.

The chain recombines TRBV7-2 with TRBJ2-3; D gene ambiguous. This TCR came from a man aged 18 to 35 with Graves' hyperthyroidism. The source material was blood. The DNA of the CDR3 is TGTGCCAGCAGCTTAATGCACGGAGATACGCAGTATTTT. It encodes CASSLMHGDTQYF.